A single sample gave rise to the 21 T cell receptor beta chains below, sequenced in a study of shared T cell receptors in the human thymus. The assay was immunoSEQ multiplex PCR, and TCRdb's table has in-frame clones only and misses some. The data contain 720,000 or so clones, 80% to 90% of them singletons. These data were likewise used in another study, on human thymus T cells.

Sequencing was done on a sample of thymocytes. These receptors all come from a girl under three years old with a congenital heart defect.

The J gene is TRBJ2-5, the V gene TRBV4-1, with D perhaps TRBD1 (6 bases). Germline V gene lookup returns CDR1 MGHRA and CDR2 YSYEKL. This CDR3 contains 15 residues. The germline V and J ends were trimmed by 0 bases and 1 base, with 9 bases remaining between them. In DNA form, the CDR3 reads TGCGCCAGCAGCCAAGAAGGCAGGGGCCAAGAGACCCAGTACTTC. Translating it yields CASSQEGRGQETQYF.

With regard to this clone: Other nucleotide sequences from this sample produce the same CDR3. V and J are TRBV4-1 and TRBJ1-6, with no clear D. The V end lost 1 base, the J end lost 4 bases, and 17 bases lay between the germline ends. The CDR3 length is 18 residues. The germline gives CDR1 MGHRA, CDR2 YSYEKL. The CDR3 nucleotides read TGCGCCAGCAGCCAAGTTAGCTCCAAGACCGGTTATAATTCACCCCTCCACTTT. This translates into CASSQVSSKTGYNSPLHF.

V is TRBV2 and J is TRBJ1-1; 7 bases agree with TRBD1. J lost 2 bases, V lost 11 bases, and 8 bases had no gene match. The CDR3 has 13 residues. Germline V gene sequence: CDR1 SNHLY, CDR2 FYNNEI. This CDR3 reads CAAEGQLNTEAFF. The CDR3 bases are TGTGCCGCCGAGGGACAGTTAAACACTGAAGCTTTCTTT.

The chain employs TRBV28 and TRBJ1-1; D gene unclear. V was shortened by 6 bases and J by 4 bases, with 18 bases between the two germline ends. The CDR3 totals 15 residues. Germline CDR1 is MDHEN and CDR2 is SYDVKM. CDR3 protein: CASSGKDCLGTEAFF. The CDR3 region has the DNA TGTGCCAGCAGCGGTAAGGACTGTTTGGGCACTGAAGCTTTCTTT. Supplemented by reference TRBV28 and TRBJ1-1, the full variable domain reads DVKVTQSSRYLVKRTGEKVFLECVQDMDHENMFWYRQDPGLGLRLIYFSYDVKMKEKGDIPEGYSVSREKKERFSLILESASTNQTSMYLCASSGKDCLGTEAFFGQGTRLTVV.

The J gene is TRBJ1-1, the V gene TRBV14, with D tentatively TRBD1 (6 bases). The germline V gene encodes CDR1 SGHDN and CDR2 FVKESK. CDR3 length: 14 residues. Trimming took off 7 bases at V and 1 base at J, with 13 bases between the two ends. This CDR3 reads CASTPGEGNTEAFF. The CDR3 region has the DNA TGTGCCAGCACCCCAGGGGAGGGGAACACTGAAGCTTTCTTT.

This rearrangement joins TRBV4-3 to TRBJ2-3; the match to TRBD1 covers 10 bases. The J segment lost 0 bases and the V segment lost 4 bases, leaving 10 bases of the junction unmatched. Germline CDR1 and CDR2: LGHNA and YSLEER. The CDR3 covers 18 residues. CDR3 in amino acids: CASSRRDRGSFSTDTQYF. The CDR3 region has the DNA TGCGCCAGCAGCCGCCGGGACAGGGGTAGTTTCAGCACAGATACGCAGTATTTT.

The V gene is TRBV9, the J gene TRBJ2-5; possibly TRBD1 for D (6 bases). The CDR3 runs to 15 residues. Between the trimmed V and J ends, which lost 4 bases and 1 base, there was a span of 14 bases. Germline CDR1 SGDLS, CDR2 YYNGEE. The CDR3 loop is CASSQRGTPQETQYF. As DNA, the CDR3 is TGTGCCAGCAGCCAGAGGGGGACACCCCAAGAGACCCAGTACTTC.

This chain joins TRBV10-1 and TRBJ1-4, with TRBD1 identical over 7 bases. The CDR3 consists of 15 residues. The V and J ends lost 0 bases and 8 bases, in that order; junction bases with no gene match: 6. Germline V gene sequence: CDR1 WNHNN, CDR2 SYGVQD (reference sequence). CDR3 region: CASSESRDSSEKLFF. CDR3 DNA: TGCGCCAGCAGTGAGTCGCGGGACAGCTCCGAAAAACTGTTTTTT.

The CDR3 region is CASSQLTGYGYTF. The CDR3 coding sequence is TGTGCCAGCAGCCAGCTGACAGGGTATGGCTACACCTTC. The V gene is TRBV14, the J gene TRBJ1-2, with TRBD1 matching 7 bases. V gave up 3 bases and J gave up 5 bases; unmatched junction bases: 3. Germline CDR1 reads SGHDN; CDR2 reads FVKESK. This CDR3 spans 13 amino acids.

In DNA, the CDR3 is TGTGCCAGCAGTAAACTAGCGGACACAGATACGCAGTATTTT. Amino acids: CASSKLADTDTQYF. The chain recombines TRBV2 with TRBJ2-3; 8 bases line up with TRBD2. V shed 5 bases and J 2 bases; nucleotides not matched to a gene: 3. The CDR3 runs 14 residues. Per germline, CDR1 SNHLY and CDR2 FYNNEI.

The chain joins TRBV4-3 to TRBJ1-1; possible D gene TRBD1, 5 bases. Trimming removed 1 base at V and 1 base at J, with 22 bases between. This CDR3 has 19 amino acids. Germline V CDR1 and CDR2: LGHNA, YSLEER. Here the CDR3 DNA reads TGCGCCAGCAGCCAAGGATTTAGGACCGGGGGGGGGAAGAACACTGAAGCTTTCTTT. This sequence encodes CASSQGFRTGGGKNTEAFF.

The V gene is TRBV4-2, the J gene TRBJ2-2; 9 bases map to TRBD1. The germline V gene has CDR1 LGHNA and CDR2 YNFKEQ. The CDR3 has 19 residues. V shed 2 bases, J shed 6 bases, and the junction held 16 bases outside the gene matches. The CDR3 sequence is CASSQFFWARTGVSGELFF. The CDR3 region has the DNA TGTGCCAGCAGCCAATTCTTTTGGGCCCGGACAGGGGTTTCCGGGGAGCTGTTTTTT.

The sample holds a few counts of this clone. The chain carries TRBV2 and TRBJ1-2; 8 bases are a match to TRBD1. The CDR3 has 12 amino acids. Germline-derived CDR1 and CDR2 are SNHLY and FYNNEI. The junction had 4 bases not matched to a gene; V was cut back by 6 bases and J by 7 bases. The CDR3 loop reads CASRAGQGGYTF. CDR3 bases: TGTGCCAGCAGGGCCGGACAGGGTGGCTACACCTTC.

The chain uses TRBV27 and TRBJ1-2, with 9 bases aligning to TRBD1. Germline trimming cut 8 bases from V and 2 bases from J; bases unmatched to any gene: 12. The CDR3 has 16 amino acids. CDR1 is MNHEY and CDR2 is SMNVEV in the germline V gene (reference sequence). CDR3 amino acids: CASVTGTGKENYGYTF. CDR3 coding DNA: TGTGCCAGCGTCACCGGGACAGGGAAGGAGAACTATGGCTACACCTTC.

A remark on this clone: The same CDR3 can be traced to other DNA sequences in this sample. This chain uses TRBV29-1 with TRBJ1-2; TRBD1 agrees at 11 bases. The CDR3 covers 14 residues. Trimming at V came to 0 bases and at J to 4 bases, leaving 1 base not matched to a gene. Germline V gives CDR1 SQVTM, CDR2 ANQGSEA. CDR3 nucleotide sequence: TGCAGCGTTGAAGAGGGACAGGGGGGCTATGGCTACACCTTC. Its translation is CSVEEGQGGYGYTF.

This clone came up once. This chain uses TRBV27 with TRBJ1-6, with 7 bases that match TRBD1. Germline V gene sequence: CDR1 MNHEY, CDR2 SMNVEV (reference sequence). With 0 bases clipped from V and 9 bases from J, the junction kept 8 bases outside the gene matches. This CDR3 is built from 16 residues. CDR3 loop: CASSLSGRGFSSPLHF. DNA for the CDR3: TGTGCCAGCAGTTTATCGGGCAGGGGGTTCAGTTCACCCCTCCACTTT.

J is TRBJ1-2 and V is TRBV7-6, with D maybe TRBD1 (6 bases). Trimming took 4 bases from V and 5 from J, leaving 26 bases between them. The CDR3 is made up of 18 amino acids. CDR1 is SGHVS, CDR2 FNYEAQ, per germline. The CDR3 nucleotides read TGTGCCAGCAGCTCCCTTACTCCGAGTGGACAGCCCCCTTATGGCTACACCTTC. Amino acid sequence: CASSSLTPSGQPPYGYTF.

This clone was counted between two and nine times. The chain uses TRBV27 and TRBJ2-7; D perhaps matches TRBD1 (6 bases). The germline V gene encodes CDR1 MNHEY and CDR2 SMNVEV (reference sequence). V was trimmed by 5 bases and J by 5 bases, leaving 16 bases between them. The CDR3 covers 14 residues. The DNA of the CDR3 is TGTGCCAGCAGTCCAGACAGGTTCCCCCACGAGCAGTACTTC. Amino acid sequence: CASSPDRFPHEQYF.

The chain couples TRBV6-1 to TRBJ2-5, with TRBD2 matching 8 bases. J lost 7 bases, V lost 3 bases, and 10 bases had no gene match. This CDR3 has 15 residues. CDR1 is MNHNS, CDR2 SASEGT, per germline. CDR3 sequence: CASSDGLALAGTQYF. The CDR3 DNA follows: TGTGCCAGCAGTGACGGACTAGCTCTCGCGGGGACCCAGTACTTC.

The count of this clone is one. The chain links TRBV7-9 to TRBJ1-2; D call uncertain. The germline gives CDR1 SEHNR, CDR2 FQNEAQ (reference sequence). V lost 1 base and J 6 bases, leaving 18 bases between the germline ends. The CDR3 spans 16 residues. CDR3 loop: CASSLVICGRVDGYTF. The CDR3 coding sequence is TGTGCCAGCAGCTTAGTTATATGCGGGCGGGTCGATGGCTACACCTTC.

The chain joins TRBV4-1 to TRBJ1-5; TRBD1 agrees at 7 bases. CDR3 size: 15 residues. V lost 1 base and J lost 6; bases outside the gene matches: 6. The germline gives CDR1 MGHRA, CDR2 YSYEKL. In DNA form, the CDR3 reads TGCGCCAGCAGCCAAGTGTGCCAGGGGGGTCAGCCCCAGCATTTT. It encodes CASSQVCQGGQPQHF.